The 20 T cell receptor beta chains listed next were all sequenced from one sample in a study of blood T cell repertoires in COVID-19. Generated by immunoSEQ multiplex PCR, the TCRdb table keeps only in-frame clones and is missing some. The top ten hold 6% of the sample, which has about 200,000 clones, roughly 77% seen once. Source material: peripheral blood. These receptors all come from a woman aged 35 to 49 with COVID-19, enrolled during active disease.

V gene TRBV11-3 combines with J gene TRBJ2-2; tentative D call: TRBD2 (6 bases). Trimming stripped 5 bases from V and 2 bases from J, with 15 bases between. The CDR3 runs to 16 residues. CDR1 and CDR2 (germline): SGHNT, YENEEA. The CDR3: CASSPTAGRNTGELFF. The CDR3 nucleotides are TGTGCCAGCAGCCCCACAGCGGGTCGTAACACCGGGGAGCTGTTTTTT.

This chain joins TRBV5-1 and TRBJ1-3; 7 positions agree with TRBD1. Losses at the gene ends were 4 bases for V and 3 bases for J; bases not matched to a gene: 4. Germline CDR1 SGHRS, CDR2 YFSETQ. This CDR3 has 14 residues. The CDR3 region has the DNA TGCGCCAGCAGCGGGCAGGGGGTTGGAAACACCATATATTTT. Its protein product is CASSGQGVGNTIYF. Full variable domain (remainder filled in from reference TRBV5-1 and TRBJ1-3): KAGVTQTPRYLIKTRGQQVTLSCSPISGHRSVSWYQQTPGQGLQFLFEYFSETQRNKGNFPGRFSGRQFSNSRSEMNVSTLELGDSALYLCASSGQGVGNTIYFGEGSWLTVV.

The rearrangement uses TRBV21-1 and TRBJ2-1; TRBD2, the table's D call, lacks a check against the DNA. TRBV21-1 is shown as a pseudogene. The CDR3 contains 14 residues. CDR3 nucleotides: TGTGCCAGCAGCAAAGAGGGAGACCCCGATGAGCAGTTCTTC. Translating it yields CASSKEGDPDEQFF.

J is TRBJ1-1 and V is TRBV5-1; 7 bases line up with TRBD1. CDR3 length equals 14 residues. V shed 5 bases and J 0 bases; nucleotides not matched to a gene: 4. The V gene's germline CDR1 is SGHRS and CDR2 YFSETQ. The CDR3 coding sequence is TGCGCCAGCAGTCTAGGGGGCATGAACACTGAAGCTTTCTTT. It yields the protein CASSLGGMNTEAFF.

The chain has TRBV6-4 and TRBJ1-2, with unresolved D. Per germline, CDR1 MRHNA and CDR2 SNTAGT. The germline V and J ends were trimmed by 2 bases and 3 bases, with 4 bases remaining between them. This CDR3 has 12 residues. The CDR3 sequence: CASSDDYYGYTF. Here the CDR3 DNA reads TGTGCCAGCAGTGACGACTACTATGGCTACACCTTC.

The V and J genes are TRBV7-9 and TRBJ2-7, with a weak D call TRBD1 (5 bases). Germline values: CDR1 SEHNR, CDR2 FQNEAQ (reference sequence). This CDR3 comprises 17 residues. The germline V and J ends were trimmed by 4 bases and 2 bases, with 21 bases remaining between them. The CDR3 sequence: CASSSIKLDTEPYEQYF. The CDR3 DNA reads TGTGCCAGCAGCTCGATCAAGTTGGACACGGAGCCCTACGAGCAGTACTTC.

The chain uses TRBV5-6 and TRBJ2-7; weak D call: TRBD2 (6 bases). The ends were cut back, 1 base at V and 2 bases at J, with 10 bases in the middle. CDR3 size: 14 residues. The germline V gene has CDR1 SGHDT and CDR2 YYEEEE. CDR3 DNA: TGTGCCAGCAGCTTGTCAGGGACTGCCTACGAGCAGTACTTC. Its translation: CASSLSGTAYEQYF.

The chain recombines TRBV21-1 with TRBJ1-6; TRBD1, as called in the table, went unchecked against the DNA. TRBV21-1 represents a pseudogene. The CDR3 is 14 amino acids. As DNA, the CDR3 is TGTGCCAGCAGCATCTGGCCCTATAATTCACCCCTCCACTTT. Protein product: CASSIWPYNSPLHF.

The gene calls are TRBV5-5 and TRBJ2-1; 12 bases map to TRBD2. After removal of 1 base from V and 8 bases from J, the junction contained 4 bases not matched to a gene. CDR1 and CDR2 from the germline V gene are SGHKS and YYEKEE (reference sequence). CDR3 length: 15 amino acids. CDR3 nucleotide sequence: TGTGCCAGCAGCTTGCTAGCGGGGGGGCAGGATGAGCAGTTCTTC. Residues: CASSLLAGGQDEQFF.

The rearrangement links TRBV7-8 to TRBJ2-5, with D maybe TRBD2 (5 bases). The CDR3 sequence is 14 residues long. Germline V lookup: CDR1 SGHVS, CDR2 FQNEAQ. V was pared by 5 bases and J by 2 bases, with 12 bases between. CDR3 protein: CASSRPEGQETQYF. CDR3 nucleotide sequence: TGTGCCAGCAGCCGTCCCGAGGGACAAGAGACCCAGTACTTC.

The sample holds a few counts of this clone. The chain combines TRBV11-2 with TRBJ1-2, with D unresolved. Trimming stripped 5 bases from V and 7 bases from J, with 11 bases between. The CDR3 consists of 12 residues. Germline CDR1 reads SGHAT; CDR2 reads FQNNGV. CDR3 in amino acids: CASSQTLSGYTF. As DNA, the CDR3 is TGTGCCAGCAGCCAAACCCTCAGTGGCTACACCTTC.

This clone was observed a single time. The V call is TRBV10-3, the J call TRBJ2-1; TRBD2 aligns across 7 bases. CDR3 size: 15 residues. The germline V gene encodes CDR1 ENHRY and CDR2 SYGVKD. J gave up 4 bases and V 3 bases, and 6 bases lay outside the gene matches. CDR3 coding DNA: TGTGCCATCAGTGACGGCGGGGGAAATTACAATGAGCAGTTCTTC. It encodes CAISDGGGNYNEQFF.

The chain joins TRBV9 to TRBJ2-5, with TRBD1 identical over 7 bases. CDR1 and CDR2 from the germline V gene are SGDLS and YYNGEE. V trimming: 2 bases; J trimming: 4 bases; junction bases outside the gene matches: 5. The CDR3 runs 14 residues. CDR3 DNA: TGTGCCAGCAGCGTCGGACAGGCACCAGAGACCCAGTACTTC. Protein product: CASSVGQAPETQYF.

CDR3 in amino acids: CASSAGNPGMGETQYF. CDR3 DNA sequence: TGTGCCAGCAGTGCCGGGAACCCCGGCATGGGAGAGACCCAGTACTTC. V usage is TRBV27 and J usage is TRBJ2-5, with a tentative D call TRBD2 (5 bases). V lost 5 bases to trimming and J lost 4 bases, with 20 bases between them. CDR1 MNHEY and CDR2 SMNVEV come from the germline V gene (reference sequence). The CDR3 extends over 16 amino acids.

The CDR3 coding sequence is TGTGCCAGCAGCTCGGGACAGGAGCAGCCCCAGCATTTT. Translation gives CASSSGQEQPQHF. The V gene is TRBV11-2, the J gene TRBJ1-5; 8 bases are shared with TRBD1. V lost 4 bases to trimming and J lost 7 bases; unmatched junction nucleotides: 3. This CDR3 comprises 13 residues. The germline CDR1 and CDR2 sequences are SGHAT and FQNNGV.

The chain employs TRBV4-3 and TRBJ1-4; 9 nucleotides match TRBD1. V dropped 5 bases and J dropped 8; count of bases not matched to a gene: 9. CDR3 length equals 15 residues. Germline CDR1 reads LGHNA; CDR2 reads YSLEER. The DNA of the CDR3 is TGCGCCAGCAGCTTGACGGGACAGGGTGGGGAAAAACTGTTTTTT. Amino acid sequence: CASSLTGQGGEKLFF.

The chain is built from TRBV27 and TRBJ1-2; D unclear. V was clipped by 3 bases and J by 8 bases, with 16 bases between them. The germline V gene has CDR1 MNHEY and CDR2 SMNVEV (reference sequence). The CDR3 contains 14 residues. The CDR3: CASSLGYMISGYTF. Here the CDR3 DNA reads TGTGCCAGCAGTTTGGGCTACATGATATCGGGCTACACCTTC.

Only a few counts were recorded for this clone. The chain joins TRBV6-5 to TRBJ1-6; D is undetermined. CDR1 is MNHEY, CDR2 SVGAGI, per germline. V lost 6 bases to trimming and J lost 3 bases, with 12 bases between them. This CDR3 region has 15 residues. The CDR3 nucleotides read TGTGCCAGCAGCCTCGGGGTGAGCTATAATTCACCCCTCCACTTT. This translates into CASSLGVSYNSPLHF.

CDR3 nucleotide sequence: TGCGCCAGCGGTCCCCTAGGACAGGGAACAGATACGCAGTATTTT. This sequence encodes CASGPLGQGTDTQYF. The genes are TRBV5-1 and TRBJ2-3; 8 nucleotides line up with TRBD1. The J segment lost 3 bases and the V segment lost 7 bases, leaving 10 bases of the junction unmatched. Germline CDR1 is SGHRS and CDR2 is YFSETQ. The CDR3 sequence is 15 residues long.

The chain joins TRBV6-5 to TRBJ1-1; 8 nucleotides align to TRBD1. After removal of 6 bases from V and 10 bases from J, the junction contained 10 bases not matched to a gene. The germline CDR1 and CDR2 sequences are MNHEY and SVGAGI. The CDR3 extends over 13 amino acids. CDR3 residues: CASRRGQELIAFF. The CDR3 bases are TGTGCCAGCAGACGGGGACAGGAGCTTATAGCTTTCTTT.